This TCR beta chain was recovered during a study of blood T cells in healthy people across ages. This clonotype was recorded a few times. Its antigen remains unidentified. General observations from the study: It was held that diversity estimates obtained from one million T cells represented underestimates. Shifts in expanded clonotypes may have been confounded by donor CMV status, which was unknown. A roughly linear fall in TCR beta diversity per million T cells was seen with increasing age.

This CDR3 is 12 amino acids long. V lost 5 bases and J lost 5, with 7 bases in between. The germline gives CDR1 MNHNS, CDR2 SASEGT. For the second PCR, which ran for 7 to 11 cycles, a sample-barcoded 5' primer and a J-beta primer mix were used. TCRdb reanalysed the 5' RACE reads using MiXCR and keeps one entry per CDR3 protein. In the table there are about 780,000 distinct CDR3 sequences, around 45% of which are singletons. The clonotype comes from an elderly man in good health. The sequencing input was blood. The chain employs TRBV6-1 and TRBJ1-5; D is possibly TRBD1 (5 bases). CDR3 sequence reads: CASSSGDQPQHF. In nucleotides, the CDR3 is TGTGCCAGCAGTTCGGGGGATCAGCCCCAGCATTTT.